This T cell receptor (beta chain) was obtained from a study of CD8 T cells in ankylosing spondylitis. The CDR3 loop spans 10 amino acids. Deletions cut 6 bases from V and 7 bases from J, with 5 bases between. The germline gives CDR1 MNHEY, CDR2 SMNVEV (reference sequence). From the 5' RACE reads, TCRdb called clonotypes with MiXCR, one entry per CDR3 protein. The profile covers 250,000 to 400,000 distinct CDR3 sequences, with around 10% appearing a single time and roughly 9.1% taken by the ten largest. The sequenced sample was blood, either unsorted or a sorted T cell fraction (not recorded which). The clonotype was recovered from a female donor with ankylosing spondylitis or in good health (not recorded which). The rearrangement uses TRBV27 and TRBJ2-3; D is undetermined. CDR3 loop: CASRPNTQYF. CDR3 sequence (DNA): TGTGCCAGCAGACCGAATACGCAGTATTTT.